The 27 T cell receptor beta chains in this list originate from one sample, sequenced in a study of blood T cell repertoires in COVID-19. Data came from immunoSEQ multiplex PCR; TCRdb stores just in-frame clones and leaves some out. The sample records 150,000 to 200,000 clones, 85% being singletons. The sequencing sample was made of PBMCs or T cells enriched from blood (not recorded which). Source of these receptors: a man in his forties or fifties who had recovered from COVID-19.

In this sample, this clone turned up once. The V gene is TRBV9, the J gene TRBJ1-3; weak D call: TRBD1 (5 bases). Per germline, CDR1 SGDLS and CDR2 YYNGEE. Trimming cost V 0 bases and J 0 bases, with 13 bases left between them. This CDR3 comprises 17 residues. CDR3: CASSVGSRTSSGNTIYF. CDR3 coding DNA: TGTGCCAGCAGCGTAGGGTCCCGGACAAGCTCTGGAAACACCATATATTTT.

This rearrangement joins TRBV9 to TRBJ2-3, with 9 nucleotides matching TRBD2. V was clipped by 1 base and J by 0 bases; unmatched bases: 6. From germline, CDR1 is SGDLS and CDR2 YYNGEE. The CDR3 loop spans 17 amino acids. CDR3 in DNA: TGTGCCAGCAGCGTAAGGCGGGGGGGTTCTAGCACAGATACGCAGTATTTT. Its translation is CASSVRRGGSSTDTQYF.

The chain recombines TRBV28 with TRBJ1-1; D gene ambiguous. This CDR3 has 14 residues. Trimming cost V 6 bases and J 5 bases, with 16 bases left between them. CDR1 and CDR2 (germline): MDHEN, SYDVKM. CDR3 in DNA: TGTGCCAGCAGACCTAGAGAGGGTGGGACTGAAGCTTTCTTT. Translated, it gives CASRPREGGTEAFF. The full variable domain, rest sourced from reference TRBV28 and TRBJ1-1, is DVKVTQSSRYLVKRTGEKVFLECVQDMDHENMFWYRQDPGLGLRLIYFSYDVKMKEKGDIPEGYSVSREKKERFSLILESASTNQTSMYLCASRPREGGTEAFFGQGTRLTVV.

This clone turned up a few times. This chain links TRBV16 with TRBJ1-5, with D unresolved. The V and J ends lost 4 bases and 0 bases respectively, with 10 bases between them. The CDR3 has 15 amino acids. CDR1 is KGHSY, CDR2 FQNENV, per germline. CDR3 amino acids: CASSPDGDSNQPQHF. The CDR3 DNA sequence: TGTGCCAGCAGCCCGGACGGGGATAGCAATCAGCCCCAGCATTTT.

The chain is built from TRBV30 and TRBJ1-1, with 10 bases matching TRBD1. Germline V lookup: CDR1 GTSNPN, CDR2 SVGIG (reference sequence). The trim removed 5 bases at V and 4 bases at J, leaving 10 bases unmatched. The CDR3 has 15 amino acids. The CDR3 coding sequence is TGTGCCTGGGTCGAGTCGGGGACAGGGGCCACTGAAGCTTTCTTT. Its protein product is CAWVESGTGATEAFF.

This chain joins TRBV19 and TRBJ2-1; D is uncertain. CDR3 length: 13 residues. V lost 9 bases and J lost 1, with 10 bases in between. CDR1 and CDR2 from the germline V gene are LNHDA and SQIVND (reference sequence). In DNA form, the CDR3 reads TGTGCCAGCACCACTGCTTCCTACAATGAGCAGTTCTTC. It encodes CASTTASYNEQFF.

The CDR3 spells CASSIVIGGAQETQYF. For the CDR3, the DNA is TGTGCCAGTAGTATAGTTATCGGGGGGGCACAAGAGACCCAGTACTTC. This chain links TRBV19 with TRBJ2-5; 8 positions match TRBD2. The CDR3 runs 16 residues. Germline V gene data show CDR1 as LNHDA and CDR2 as SQIVND (reference sequence). The V gene end was trimmed by 1 base and the J gene end by 2 bases; junction bases not matched to a gene: 6. The entire variable domain, with the rest obtained from reference TRBV19 and TRBJ2-5, is as follows: DGGITQSPKYLFRKEGQNVTLSCEQNLNHDAMYWYRQDPGQGLRLIYYSQIVNDFQKGDIAEGYSVSREKKESFPLTVTSAQKNPTAFYLCASSIVIGGAQETQYFGPGTRLLVL.

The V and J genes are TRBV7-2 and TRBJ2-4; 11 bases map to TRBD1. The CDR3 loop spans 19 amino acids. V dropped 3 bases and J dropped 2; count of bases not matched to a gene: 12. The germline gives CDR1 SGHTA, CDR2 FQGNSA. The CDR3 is CASSLPGQGDKRTKNIQYF. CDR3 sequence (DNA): TGTGCCAGCAGCTTGCCGGGACAGGGGGATAAGCGGACCAAAAACATTCAGTACTTC.

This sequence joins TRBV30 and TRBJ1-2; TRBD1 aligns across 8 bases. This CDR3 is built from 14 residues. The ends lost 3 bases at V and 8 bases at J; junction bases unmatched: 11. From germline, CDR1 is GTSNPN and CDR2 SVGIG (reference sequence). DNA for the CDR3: TGTGCCTGGAGGAAAACCTCCAGGACAGGGGGCTACACCTTC. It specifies CAWRKTSRTGGYTF.

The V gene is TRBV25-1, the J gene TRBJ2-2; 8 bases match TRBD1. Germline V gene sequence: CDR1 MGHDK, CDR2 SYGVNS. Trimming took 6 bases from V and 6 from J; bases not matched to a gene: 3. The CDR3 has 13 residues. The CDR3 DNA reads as TGTGCCAGCAGCGACAGGGGTCCCGGGGAGCTGTTTTTT. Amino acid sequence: CASSDRGPGELFF.

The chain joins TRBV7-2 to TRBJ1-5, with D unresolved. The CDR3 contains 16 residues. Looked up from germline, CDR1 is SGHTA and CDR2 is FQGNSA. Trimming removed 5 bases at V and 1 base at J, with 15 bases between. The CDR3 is CASSRTGSLSNQPQHF. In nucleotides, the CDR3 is TGTGCCAGCAGCCGCACGGGGAGCTTGAGCAATCAGCCCCAGCATTTT.

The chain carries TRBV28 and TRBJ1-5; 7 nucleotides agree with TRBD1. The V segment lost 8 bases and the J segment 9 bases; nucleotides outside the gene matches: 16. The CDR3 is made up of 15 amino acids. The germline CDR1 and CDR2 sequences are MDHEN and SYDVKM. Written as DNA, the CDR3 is TGTGCCAGCCGAGACCCAACAGGGGCACCGGGGCCCCAGCATTTT. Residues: CASRDPTGAPGPQHF.

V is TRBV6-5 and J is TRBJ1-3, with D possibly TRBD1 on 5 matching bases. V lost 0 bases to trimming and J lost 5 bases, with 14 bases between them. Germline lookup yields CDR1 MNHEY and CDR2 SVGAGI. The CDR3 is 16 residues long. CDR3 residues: CASSYSLGQGRNTIYF. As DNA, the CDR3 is TGTGCCAGCAGTTACTCGCTCGGGCAGGGAAGAAACACCATATATTTT.

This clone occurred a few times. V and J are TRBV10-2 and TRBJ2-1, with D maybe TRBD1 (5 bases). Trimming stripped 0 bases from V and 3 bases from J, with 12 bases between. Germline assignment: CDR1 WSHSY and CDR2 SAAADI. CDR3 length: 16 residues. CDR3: CASSESRAGIYNEQFF. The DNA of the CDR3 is TGCGCCAGCAGTGAGTCCCGGGCAGGGATCTACAATGAGCAGTTCTTC.

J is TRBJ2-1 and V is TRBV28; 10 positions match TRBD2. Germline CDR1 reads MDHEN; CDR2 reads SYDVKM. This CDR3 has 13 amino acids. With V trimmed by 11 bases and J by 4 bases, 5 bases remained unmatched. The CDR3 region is CAGASGSYNEQFF. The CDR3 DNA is TGTGCCGGGGCTAGCGGGAGTTACAATGAGCAGTTCTTC.

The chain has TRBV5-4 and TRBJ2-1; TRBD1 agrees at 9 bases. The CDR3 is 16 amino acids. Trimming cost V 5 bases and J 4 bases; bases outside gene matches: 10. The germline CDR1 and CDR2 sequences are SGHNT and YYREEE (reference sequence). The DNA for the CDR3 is TGTGCCAGCAGTCACCCCGGGACAGGGCGTTACAATGAGCAGTTCTTC. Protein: CASSHPGTGRYNEQFF.

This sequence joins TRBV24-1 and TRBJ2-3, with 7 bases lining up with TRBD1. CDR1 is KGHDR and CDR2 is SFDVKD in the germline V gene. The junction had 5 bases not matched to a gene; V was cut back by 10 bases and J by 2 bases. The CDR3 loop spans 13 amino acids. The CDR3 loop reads CATTDRNTDTQYF. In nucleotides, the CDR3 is TGTGCCACGACGGACAGGAACACAGATACGCAGTATTTT.

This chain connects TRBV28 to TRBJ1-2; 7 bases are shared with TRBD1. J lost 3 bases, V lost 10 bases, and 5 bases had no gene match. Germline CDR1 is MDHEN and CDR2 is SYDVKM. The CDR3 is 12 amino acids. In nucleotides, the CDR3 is TGTGCCAATTACAGGGGTGACTATGGCTACACCTTC. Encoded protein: CANYRGDYGYTF.

The CDR3 DNA reads TGTGCCAGCAGTGAATTGGGCAGGGGCTCGTCCTACGAGCAGTACTTC. It specifies CASSELGRGSSYEQYF. This chain connects TRBV2 to TRBJ2-7, with D possibly TRBD1 on 6 matching bases. The CDR3 is made up of 16 amino acids. V was pared by 2 bases and J by 1 base, with 15 bases between. CDR1 and CDR2 from the germline V gene are SNHLY and FYNNEI.

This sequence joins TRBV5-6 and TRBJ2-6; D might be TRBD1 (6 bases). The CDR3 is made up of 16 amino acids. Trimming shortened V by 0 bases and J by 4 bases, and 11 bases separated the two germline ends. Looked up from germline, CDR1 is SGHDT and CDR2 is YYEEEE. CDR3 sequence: CASSLVDRAGANVLTF. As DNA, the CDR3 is TGTGCCAGCAGCTTGGTGGACAGAGCCGGGGCCAACGTCCTGACTTTC.

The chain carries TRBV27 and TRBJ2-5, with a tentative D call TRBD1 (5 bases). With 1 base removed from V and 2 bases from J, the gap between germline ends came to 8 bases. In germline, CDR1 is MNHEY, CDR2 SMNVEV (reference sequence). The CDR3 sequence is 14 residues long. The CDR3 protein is CASSLLDSQETQYF. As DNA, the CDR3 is TGTGCCAGCAGTTTATTAGACAGTCAAGAGACCCAGTACTTC.

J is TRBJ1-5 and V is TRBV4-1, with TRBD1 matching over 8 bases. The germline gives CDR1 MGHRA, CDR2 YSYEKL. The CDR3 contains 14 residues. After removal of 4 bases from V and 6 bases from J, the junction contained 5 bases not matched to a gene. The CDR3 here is CASSLGQGGQPQHF. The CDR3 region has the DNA TGCGCCAGCAGCCTAGGACAGGGTGGTCAGCCCCAGCATTTT.

CDR3 coding DNA: TGTGCCAGCAGCCCTAACCGGGGGTTAGCGGGAGACAGCACCGGGGAGCTGTTTTTT. Residues: CASSPNRGLAGDSTGELFF. The chain uses TRBV9 and TRBJ2-2, with TRBD2 identical over 9 bases. V dropped 4 bases and J dropped 4; count of bases not matched to a gene: 17. CDR3 length: 19 residues. CDR1 is SGDLS and CDR2 is YYNGEE in the germline V gene.

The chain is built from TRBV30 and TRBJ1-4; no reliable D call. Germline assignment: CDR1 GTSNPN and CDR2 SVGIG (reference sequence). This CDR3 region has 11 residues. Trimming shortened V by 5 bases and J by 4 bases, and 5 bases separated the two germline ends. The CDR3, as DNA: TGTGCCTGGGCCTTTAATGAAAAACTGTTTTTT. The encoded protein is CAWAFNEKLFF. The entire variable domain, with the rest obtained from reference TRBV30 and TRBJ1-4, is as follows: SQTIHQWPATLVQPVGSPLSLECTVEGTSNPNLYWYRQAAGRGLQLLFYSVGIGQISSEVPQNLSASRPQDRQFILSSKKLLLSDSGFYLCAWAFNEKLFFGSGTQLSVL.

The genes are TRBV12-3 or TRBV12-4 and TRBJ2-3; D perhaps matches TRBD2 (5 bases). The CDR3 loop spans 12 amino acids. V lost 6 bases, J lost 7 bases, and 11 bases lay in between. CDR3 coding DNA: TGTGCCAGCAGCAGAAGGGAGAATACGCAGTATTTT. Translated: CASSRRENTQYF.

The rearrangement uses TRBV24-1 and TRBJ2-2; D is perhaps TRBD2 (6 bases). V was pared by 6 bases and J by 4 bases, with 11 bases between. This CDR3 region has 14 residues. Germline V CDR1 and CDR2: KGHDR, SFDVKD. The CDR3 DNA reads TGTGCCACCAGTTACCCCGGGGGCACCGGGGAGCTGTTTTTT. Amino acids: CATSYPGGTGELFF.

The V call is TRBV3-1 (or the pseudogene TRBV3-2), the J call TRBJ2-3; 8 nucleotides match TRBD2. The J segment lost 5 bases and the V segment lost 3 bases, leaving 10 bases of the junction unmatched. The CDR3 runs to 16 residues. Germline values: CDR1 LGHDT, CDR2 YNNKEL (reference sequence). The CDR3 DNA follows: TGTGCCAGCAGCCACCACTCGGGGGGGATCGGAGATACGCAGTATTTT. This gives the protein CASSHHSGGIGDTQYF.